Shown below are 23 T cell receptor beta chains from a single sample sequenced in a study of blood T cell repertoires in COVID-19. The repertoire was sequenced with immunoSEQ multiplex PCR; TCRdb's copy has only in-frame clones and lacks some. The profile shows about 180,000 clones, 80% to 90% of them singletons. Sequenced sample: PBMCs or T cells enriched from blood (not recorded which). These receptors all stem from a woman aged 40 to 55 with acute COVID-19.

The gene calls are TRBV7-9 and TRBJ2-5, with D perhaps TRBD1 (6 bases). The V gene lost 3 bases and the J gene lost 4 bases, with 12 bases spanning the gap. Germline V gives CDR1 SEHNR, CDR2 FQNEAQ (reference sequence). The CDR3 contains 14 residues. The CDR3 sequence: CASSFPQGLETQYF. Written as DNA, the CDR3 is TGTGCCAGCAGCTTTCCTCAGGGGTTAGAGACCCAGTACTTC.

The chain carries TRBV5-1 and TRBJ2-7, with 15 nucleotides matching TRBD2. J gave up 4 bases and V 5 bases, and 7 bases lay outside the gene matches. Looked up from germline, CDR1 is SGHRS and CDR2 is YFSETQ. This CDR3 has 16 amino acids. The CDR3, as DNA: TGCGCCAGCAGTCAGGGGGGGACTAGCGGGAGGTACGAGCAGTACTTC. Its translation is CASSQGGTSGRYEQYF. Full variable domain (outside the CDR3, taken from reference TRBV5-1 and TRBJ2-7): KAGVTQTPRYLIKTRGQQVTLSCSPISGHRSVSWYQQTPGQGLQFLFEYFSETQRNKGNFPGRFSGRQFSNSRSEMNVSTLELGDSALYLCASSQGGTSGRYEQYFGPGTRLTVT.

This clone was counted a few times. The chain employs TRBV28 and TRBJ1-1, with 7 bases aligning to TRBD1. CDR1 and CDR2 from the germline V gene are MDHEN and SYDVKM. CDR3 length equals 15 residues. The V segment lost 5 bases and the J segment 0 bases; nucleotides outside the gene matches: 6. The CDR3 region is CASSHITGVNTEAFF. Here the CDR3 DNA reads TGTGCCAGCAGTCACATCACAGGGGTGAACACTGAAGCTTTCTTT.

The CDR3 region has the DNA TGCGCCAGCAGCCAGAGGACAGGGGAGAACACCGGGGAGCTGTTTTTT. It yields the protein CASSQRTGENTGELFF. V usage is TRBV4-1 and J usage is TRBJ2-2, with TRBD1 matching over 9 bases. With 3 bases clipped from V and 1 base from J, the junction kept 3 bases outside the gene matches. Germline V gene lookup returns CDR1 MGHRA and CDR2 YSYEKL. The CDR3 is made up of 16 amino acids.

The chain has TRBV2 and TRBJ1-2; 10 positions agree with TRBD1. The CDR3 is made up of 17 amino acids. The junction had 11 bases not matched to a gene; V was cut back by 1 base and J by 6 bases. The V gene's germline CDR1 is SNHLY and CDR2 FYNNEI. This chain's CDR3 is CASSEVGTGVQVDGYTF. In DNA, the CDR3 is TGTGCCAGCAGTGAAGTGGGGACAGGGGTTCAGGTCGATGGCTACACCTTC.

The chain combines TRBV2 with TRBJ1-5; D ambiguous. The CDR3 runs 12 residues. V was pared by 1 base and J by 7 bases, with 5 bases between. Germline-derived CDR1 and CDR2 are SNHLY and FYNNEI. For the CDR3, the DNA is TGTGCCAGCAGTGAAGAGAGGCAGCCCCAGCATTTT. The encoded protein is CASSEERQPQHF.

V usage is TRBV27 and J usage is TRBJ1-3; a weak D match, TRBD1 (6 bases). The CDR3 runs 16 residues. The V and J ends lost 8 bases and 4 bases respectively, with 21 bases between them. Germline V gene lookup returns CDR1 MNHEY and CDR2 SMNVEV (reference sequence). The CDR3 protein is CASSISGGALGNTIYF. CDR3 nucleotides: TGTGCCAGCTCCATTTCCGGGGGGGCCTTAGGAAACACCATATATTTT.

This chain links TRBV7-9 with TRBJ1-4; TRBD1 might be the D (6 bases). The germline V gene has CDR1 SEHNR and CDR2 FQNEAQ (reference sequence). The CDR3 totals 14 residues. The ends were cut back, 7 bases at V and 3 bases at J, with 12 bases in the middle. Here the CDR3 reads CASTQGRSNEKLFF. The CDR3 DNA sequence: TGTGCCAGCACCCAGGGGCGGTCTAATGAAAAACTGTTTTTT.

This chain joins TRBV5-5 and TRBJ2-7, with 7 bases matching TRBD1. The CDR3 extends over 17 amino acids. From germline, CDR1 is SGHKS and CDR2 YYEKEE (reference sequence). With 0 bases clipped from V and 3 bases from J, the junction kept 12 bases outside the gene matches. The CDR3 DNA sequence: TGTGCCAGCAGCTTGGGGGGTTTCGACAGGGCATACTACGAGCAGTACTTC. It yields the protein CASSLGGFDRAYYEQYF.

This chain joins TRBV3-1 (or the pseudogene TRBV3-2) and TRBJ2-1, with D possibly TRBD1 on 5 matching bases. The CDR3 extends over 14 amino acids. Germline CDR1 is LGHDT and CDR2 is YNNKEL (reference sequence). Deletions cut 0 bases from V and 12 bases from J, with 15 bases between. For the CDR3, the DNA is TGTGCCAGCAGCCAAGATCAGGACACCTTGGGGCAGTTCTTC. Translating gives CASSQDQDTLGQFF.

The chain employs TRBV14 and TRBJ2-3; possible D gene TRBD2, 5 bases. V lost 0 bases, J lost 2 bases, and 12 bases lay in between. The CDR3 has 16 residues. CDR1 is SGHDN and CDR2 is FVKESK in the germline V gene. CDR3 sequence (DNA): TGTGCCAGCAGCCAAGAAGTGGGAGCGGTCACAGATACGCAGTATTTT. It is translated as CASSQEVGAVTDTQYF.

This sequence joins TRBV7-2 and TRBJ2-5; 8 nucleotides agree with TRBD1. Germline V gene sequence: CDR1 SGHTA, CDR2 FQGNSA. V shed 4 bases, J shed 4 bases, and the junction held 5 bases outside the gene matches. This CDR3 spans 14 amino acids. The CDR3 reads CASSSGTGGETQYF. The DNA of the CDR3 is TGTGCCAGCAGCTCGGGGACAGGCGGAGAGACCCAGTACTTC.

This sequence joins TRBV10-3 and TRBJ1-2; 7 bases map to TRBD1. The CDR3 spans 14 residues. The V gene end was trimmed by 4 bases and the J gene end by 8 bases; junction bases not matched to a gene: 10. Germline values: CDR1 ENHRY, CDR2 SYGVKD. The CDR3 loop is CAISGTDRRGGYTF. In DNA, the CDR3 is TGTGCCATCAGTGGCACGGACAGGAGAGGAGGCTACACCTTC.

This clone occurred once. CDR3 DNA sequence: TGTGCCAGCAGTATTAGACAGGCCAGCTCCTACGAGCAGTACTTC. Translated: CASSIRQASSYEQYF. The genes are TRBV2 and TRBJ2-7; D might be TRBD1 (6 bases). This CDR3 region has 15 residues. Trimming removed 5 bases at V and 0 bases at J, with 14 bases between. Germline CDR1 and CDR2: SNHLY and FYNNEI.

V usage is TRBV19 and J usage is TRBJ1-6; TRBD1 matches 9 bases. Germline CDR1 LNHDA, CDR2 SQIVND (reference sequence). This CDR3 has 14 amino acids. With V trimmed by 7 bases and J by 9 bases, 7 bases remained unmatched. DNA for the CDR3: TGTGCCAGTACGAAGGGACAGGGTGGTTCACCCCTCCACTTT. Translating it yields CASTKGQGGSPLHF.

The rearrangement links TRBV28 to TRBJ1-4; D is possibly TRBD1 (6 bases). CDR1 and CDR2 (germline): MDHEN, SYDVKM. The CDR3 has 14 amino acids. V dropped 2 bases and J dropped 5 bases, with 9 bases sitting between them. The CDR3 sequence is CASSLLQGNEKLFF. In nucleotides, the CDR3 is TGTGCCAGCAGTTTACTCCAGGGGAATGAAAAACTGTTTTTT.

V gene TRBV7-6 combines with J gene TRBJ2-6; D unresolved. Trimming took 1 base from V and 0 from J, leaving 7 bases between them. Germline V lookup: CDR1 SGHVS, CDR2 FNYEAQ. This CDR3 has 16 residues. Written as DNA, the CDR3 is TGTGCCAGCAGCTTAGTTTTCGGCTCTGGGGCCAACGTCCTGACTTTC. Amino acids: CASSLVFGSGANVLTF. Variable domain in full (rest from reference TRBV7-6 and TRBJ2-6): GAGVSQSPRYKVTKRGQDVALRCDPISGHVSLYWYRQALGQGPEFLTYFNYEAQQDKSGLPNDRFSAERPEGSISTLTIQRTEQRDSAMYRCASSLVFGSGANVLTFGAGSRLTVL.

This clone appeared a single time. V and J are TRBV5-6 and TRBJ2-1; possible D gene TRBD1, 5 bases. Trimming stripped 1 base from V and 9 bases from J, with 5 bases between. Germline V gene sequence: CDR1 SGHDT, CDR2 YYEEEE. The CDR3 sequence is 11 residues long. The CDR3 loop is CASSLQGEQFF. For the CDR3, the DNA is TGTGCCAGCAGCTTGCAGGGTGAGCAGTTCTTC.

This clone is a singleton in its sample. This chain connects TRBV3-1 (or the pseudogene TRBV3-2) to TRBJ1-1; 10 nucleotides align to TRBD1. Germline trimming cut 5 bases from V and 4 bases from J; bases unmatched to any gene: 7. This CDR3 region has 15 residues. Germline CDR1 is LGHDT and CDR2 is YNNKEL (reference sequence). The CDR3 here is CASSKPGQGFTEAFF. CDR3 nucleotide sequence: TGTGCCAGCAGCAAGCCGGGACAGGGGTTCACTGAAGCTTTCTTT.

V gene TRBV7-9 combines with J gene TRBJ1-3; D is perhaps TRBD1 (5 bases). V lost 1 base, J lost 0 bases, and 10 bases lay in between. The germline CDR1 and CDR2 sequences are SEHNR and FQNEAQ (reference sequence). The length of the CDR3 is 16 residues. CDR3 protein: CASSLVSGASGNTIYF. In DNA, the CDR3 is TGTGCCAGCAGCTTAGTTTCTGGGGCCTCTGGAAACACCATATATTTT.

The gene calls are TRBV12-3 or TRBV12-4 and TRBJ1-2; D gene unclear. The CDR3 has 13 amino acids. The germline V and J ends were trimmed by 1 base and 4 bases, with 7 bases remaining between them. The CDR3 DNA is TGTGCCAGCAGTTTAGGAATGAGCTATGGCTACACCTTC. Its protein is CASSLGMSYGYTF.

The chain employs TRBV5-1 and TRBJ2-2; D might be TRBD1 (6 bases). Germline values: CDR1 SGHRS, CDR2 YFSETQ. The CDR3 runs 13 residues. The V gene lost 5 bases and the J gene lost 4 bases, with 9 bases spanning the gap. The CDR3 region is CASRGGVTGELFF. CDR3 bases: TGCGCCAGCAGAGGGGGTGTCACCGGGGAGCTGTTTTTT.

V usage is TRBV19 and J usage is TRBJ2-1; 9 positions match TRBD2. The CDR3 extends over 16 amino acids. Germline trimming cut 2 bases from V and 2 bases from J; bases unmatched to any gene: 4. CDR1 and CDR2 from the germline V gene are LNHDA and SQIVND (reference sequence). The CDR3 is CASSIPPSGAYNEQFF. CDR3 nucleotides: TGTGCCAGTAGTATACCCCCTAGCGGGGCCTACAATGAGCAGTTCTTC.